Listed below are T cell receptor beta chains from one sample, sequenced in a study of T cells in Graves' hyperthyroidism and ophthalmopathy. Each CDR3 protein is one row after TCRdb ran MiXCR on the multiplex PCR reads. The table has about 610,000 distinct CDR3 sequences, about 14% seen once. Input material: blood. The receptor source for this set is a woman aged 35 to 49 with Graves' ophthalmopathy. Both conserved end residues are part of each CDR3. The D gene is left open where the match is weak. A row's size may be missing; if present it is once, few, many or a size class.

clone size	V gene	D gene	J gene	CDR3 DNA	CDR3 protein
few	TRBV7-2	-	TRBJ1-1	TGTGCCAGCAGCTTAGTACAATCCGGCGGTGAAGCTTTCTTT	CASSLVQSGGEAFF
many	TRBV27	-	TRBJ1-2	TGTGCCAGCAAACGACCGGACGGCCCCTATGGCTACACCTTC	CASKRPDGPYGYTF
many	TRBV29-1	TRBD1	TRBJ1-2	TGCAGCGTCGACCCGGGACAGACTTATGGCTACACCTTC	CSVDPGQTYGYTF
few	TRBV10-3	-	TRBJ2-7	TGTGCCACCAGTGAGTCCCCGGACAGCCAACGCTCCATTCTCTTC	CATSESPDSQRSILF
many	TRBV12-3/TRBV12-4	-	TRBJ1-1	TGTGCCAGCAGTTTGATGGGGGGCGGTGAAGCTTTCTTT	CASSLMGGGEAFF
-	TRBV12-3/TRBV12-4	-	TRBJ2-7	TGTGCCAGCAGGACCGGGACAGTGGCGTCGGGGGGCGAGCAGTACTTC	CASRTGTVASGGEQYF
many	TRBV28	TRBD1	TRBJ1-1	TGTGCCAGCAGTTTGGCACAGGGGGCTGTGACTTTCTTT	CASSLAQGAVTFF
-	TRBV5-1	TRBD1	TRBJ2-7	TGCGCCAGCGTACCGGGACAGGGGTTCGGCGAGCAGTACTTC	CASVPGQGFGEQYF
many	TRBV6-1	-	TRBJ1-3	TGTGCCAGCAGTGAAGACGGGGGCAGTTCGCCTGGAAACACCATATATTTT	CASSEDGGSSPGNTIYF
few	TRBV5-6	-	TRBJ1-1	TGTGCCAGCAGCCCTTTGCGGTCTCGGAACACTGAAGCTTTCTTT	CASSPLRSRNTEAFF
-	TRBV18	-	TRBJ2-7	TGTGCCAGCTCAGTCCGGGACGGAGCCTACGAGCAGTACTTC	CASSVRDGAYEQYF
many	TRBV7-2	-	TRBJ2-2	TGTGCCAGCAGCTTAACCAAAGGGACCGGGGAGCTGTTTTTT	CASSLTKGTGELFF
-	TRBV4-2	TRBD1	TRBJ2-2	TGTGCCAGCAGCCAGGGACAGGGGAACGGGGAGCTGTTTTTT	CASSQGQGNGELFF
once	TRBV29-1	-	TRBJ1-1	TGCAGCGTCAGTGTTGACATGAACACTGAAGCTTTCTTT	CSVSVDMNTEAFF
-	TRBV6-1	-	TRBJ1-5	TGTGCCAGCAGAGGTACAGGGCAGGGGAGGCGTCAGCCCCAGCATTTT	CASRGTGQGRRQPQHF
-	TRBV25-1	-	TRBJ2-7	TGTGCCAGCAGTATAGTGGGGGAGCAGTACTTC	CASSIVGEQYF
many	TRBV28	-	TRBJ1-5	TGTGCCAGCAGGGACGGGTGGGGCGGCAATCAGCCCCAGCATTTT	CASRDGWGGNQPQHF
-	TRBV27	-	TRBJ2-4	TGTGCCAGCCAAGGGGTCCCGGGTAACATTCAGTACTTC	CASQGVPGNIQYF
-	TRBV11-3	-	TRBJ2-2	TGTGCCAGGGGCCCCGGGGGGAACACCGGGGAGCTGTTTTTT	CARGPGGNTGELFF
-	TRBV28	-	TRBJ1-1	TGTGCCAGCGATGCATATAACACTGAAGCTTTCTTT	CASDAYNTEAFF
many	TRBV2	-	TRBJ2-5	TGTGCCAGCCTGGGGTCGGGAAAAGAGACCCAGTACTTC	CASLGSGKETQYF
few	TRBV20-1	-	TRBJ2-5	TGCAGTGCGGGCCCGGGACCCCTCCAAGAGACCCAGTACTTC	CSAGPGPLQETQYF
many	TRBV20-1	-	TRBJ1-2	TGCAGTGCTATTTCCTCCCAAGGCTATGGCTACACCTTC	CSAISSQGYGYTF
many	TRBV6-5	TRBD1	TRBJ2-3	TGTGCCAGCAGTTACGACAGGGGTTGGGAAGATACGCAGTATTTT	CASSYDRGWEDTQYF
many	TRBV5-1	TRBD1	TRBJ1-2	TGCGCCAGCAGCTTGGAGGGACAGGGCCTCTATGGCTACACCTTC	CASSLEGQGLYGYTF
many	TRBV28	TRBD1	TRBJ1-1	TGTGCCAGCGTAGGGACAGGGGACGCTGAAGCTTTCTTT	CASVGTGDAEAFF
-	TRBV15	-	TRBJ2-7	TGTGCCACCAGCCCCGAGGGTGGCAGGGGCTACTACGAGCAGTACTTC	CATSPEGGRGYYEQYF
few	TRBV14	TRBD1	TRBJ1-2	TGTGCCAGCAGCCCCTCCGGGACAGGGCCTTATGGCTACACCTTC	CASSPSGTGPYGYTF
once	TRBV11-2	TRBD1	TRBJ1-1	TGTGCCAGCAGCTTAGACAGGGGGCTGAACACTGAAGCTTTCTTT	CASSLDRGLNTEAFF
-	TRBV4-3	TRBD1	TRBJ2-7	TGCGCCAGCAGCCAAGGGACAGGGGGAGCCTACGAGCAGTACTTC	CASSQGTGGAYEQYF
many	TRBV15	-	TRBJ2-2	TGTGCCACCAGCTTCCGAAATACAGCCGGGGGAACCGGGGAGCTGTTTTTT	CATSFRNTAGGTGELFF
-	TRBV20-1	-	TRBJ2-5	TGCAGTGGGTTGGCTAGCGCAGAGACCCAGTACTTC	CSGLASAETQYF
many	TRBV15	TRBD1	TRBJ2-5	TGTGCCACCAGCGGGACGGACAGGGGGCACTTGGAGACCCAGTACTTC	CATSGTDRGHLETQYF
many	TRBV29-1	-	TRBJ2-2	TGCAGCGTTTCCGGGACACCTAACACCGGGGAGCTGTTTTTT	CSVSGTPNTGELFF
-	TRBV7-3	-	TRBJ2-4	TGTGCCAGCACCCAAACAGGAGGGTACATTCAGTACTTC	CASTQTGGYIQYF
many	TRBV7-9	-	TRBJ1-1	TGTGCCAGCAGCTTAGCGCTACAGGGAGAAATGGCGATGAACACTGAAGCTTTCTTT	CASSLALQGEMAMNTEAFF
few	TRBV4-2	-	TRBJ1-2	TGTGCCAGCAGCCAAGATACCACCTTCAACTATGGCTACACCTTC	CASSQDTTFNYGYTF
many	TRBV12-3/TRBV12-4	-	TRBJ2-5	TGTGCCAGCAGATCTAGGGGAACTGGTTTCGAGACCCAGTACTTC	CASRSRGTGFETQYF
many	TRBV11-1	-	TRBJ2-7	TGTGCCAGCGGTATGGGGTACCAGCAGTACTTC	CASGMGYQQYF
many	TRBV27	-	TRBJ2-7	TGTGCCAGCAGTTTCAGGGAGCTAGCCTACGAGCAGTACTTC	CASSFRELAYEQYF
once	TRBV6-2/TRBV6-3	-	TRBJ2-7	TGTGCCAGCGGGCAGGGTATACGCGAGCAGTACTTC	CASGQGIREQYF
many	TRBV24-1	TRBD2	TRBJ2-5	TGTGCCACCAGTGAAGGACTAGCGGGAGGGCTAGAGACCCAGTACTTC	CATSEGLAGGLETQYF
-	TRBV20-1	-	TRBJ2-3	TGCAGTGCCATAGGGGTTGGCAGATCCACAGATACGCAGTATTTT	CSAIGVGRSTDTQYF
many	TRBV29-1	-	TRBJ1-2	TGCAGCGTTGCAGGGGCTGGTTATGGCTACACCTTC	CSVAGAGYGYTF
many	TRBV12-3/TRBV12-4	-	TRBJ1-1	TGTGCCAGCATCCCAAATCTGGACACTGAAGCTTTCTTT	CASIPNLDTEAFF
few	TRBV6-2/TRBV6-3	TRBD1	TRBJ1-5	TGTGCCAGCAGTCAAAGGGACAGAAGGCCGAATCAGCCCCAGCATTTT	CASSQRDRRPNQPQHF
many	TRBV20-1	-	TRBJ2-5	TGCAGTGCTCGGGACTGGACGGAGGAGACCCAGTACTTC	CSARDWTEETQYF
many	TRBV12-3/TRBV12-4	-	TRBJ1-5	TGTGCCAGCAGTCCCGCCGGACTTTCCAATCAGCCCCAGCATTTT	CASSPAGLSNQPQHF
few	TRBV30	-	TRBJ2-2	TGTGCCGGCAAAGGGACTTCGAACACCGGGGAGCTGTTTTTT	CAGKGTSNTGELFF
many	TRBV6-5	-	TRBJ1-1	TGTGCCAGCAGCTTCGACAAGGAGTCGTTGAACACTGAAGCTTTCTTT	CASSFDKESLNTEAFF
-	TRBV13	TRBD1	TRBJ1-2	TGTGCCAGCAGCACCGGGACAGGGAACTATGGCTACGCCTTC	CASSTGTGNYGYAF
few	TRBV6-5	-	TRBJ2-7	TGTGCCAGCAGTTACTCGCGGCGGTATTACGAGCAGTACTTC	CASSYSRRYYEQYF
many	TRBV27	-	TRBJ2-7	TGTGCCAGCAGTTTTAAGACCCCTGACAAGTACGGTACCTACGAGCAGTACTTC	CASSFKTPDKYGTYEQYF
many	TRBV7-8	-	TRBJ2-7	TGTGCCAGCACCAGTTGGGGGTACGAGCAGTACTTC	CASTSWGYEQYF
many	TRBV28	TRBD1	TRBJ1-2	TGTGCCAGCAGTAGGACAGGGCAAGGCTATGGCTACACCTTC	CASSRTGQGYGYTF